Each of the 25 T cell receptor beta chains below was sequenced from the same sample in a study of shared clonotypes between healthy human individuals. Using immunoSEQ multiplex PCR, the repertoire was profiled, and TCRdb retains in-frame clones only, with some absent. The data show approximately 1,500,000 clones, 95% to 99% seen once. The sequenced material came from naive CD4+ T cells sorted from blood. The sample's subset: CD45RA+ positively selected. The receptors come from a man aged 25-45 years in good health.

The chain joins TRBV7-6 to TRBJ1-3; D not certain. Per germline, CDR1 SGHVS and CDR2 FNYEAQ. CDR3 length equals 15 residues. The germline V and J ends were trimmed by 5 bases and 2 bases, with 13 bases remaining between them. The CDR3 sequence: CASSLLSEAGNTIYF. DNA for the CDR3: TGTGCCAGCAGCCTACTCAGTGAAGCTGGAAACACCATATATTTT.

This chain links TRBV5-4 with TRBJ2-2; 10 bases fit TRBD2. The CDR3 totals 16 residues. Germline lookup yields CDR1 SGHNT and CDR2 YYREEE (reference sequence). Unmatched junction bases numbered 6, after V lost 2 bases and J lost 5 bases. Here the CDR3 reads CASSFLAGDRTGELFF. CDR3 in DNA: TGTGCCAGCAGCTTTCTAGCGGGAGACCGAACCGGGGAGCTGTTTTTT.

This clone has just one count. This rearrangement joins TRBV5-1 to TRBJ2-2, with 9 bases matching TRBD1. The CDR3 covers 16 residues. Germline CDR1 SGHRS, CDR2 YFSETQ. Germline trimming cut 1 base from V and 6 bases from J; bases unmatched to any gene: 7. The CDR3 region has the DNA TGCGCCAGCAGCTTGCATCCGGGACAGGGATCCGGGGAGCTGTTTTTT. Translated, it gives CASSLHPGQGSGELFF.

This chain uses TRBV2 with TRBJ2-1; 12 bases fit TRBD2. The CDR3 totals 14 residues. Per germline, CDR1 SNHLY and CDR2 FYNNEI. The V and J ends lost 5 bases and 7 bases, in that order; junction bases with no gene match: 3. The CDR3 reads CASSTSGRPNEQFF. The CDR3 DNA reads TGTGCCAGCAGTACTAGCGGGAGGCCAAATGAGCAGTTCTTC.

The rearrangement links TRBV5-1 to TRBJ2-3, with 10 bases fitting TRBD2. The CDR3 contains 18 residues. Germline V gene lookup returns CDR1 SGHRS and CDR2 YFSETQ. The V and J ends lost 0 bases and 4 bases, in that order; junction bases with no gene match: 11. Here the CDR3 reads CASSLAIILAGYADTQYF. Here the CDR3 DNA reads TGCGCCAGCAGCTTGGCGATTATACTAGCGGGATACGCAGATACGCAGTATTTT.

This chain uses TRBV9 with TRBJ2-1, with D possibly TRBD2 on 5 matching bases. The CDR3 contains 14 residues. The V end was cut by 1 base, the J end by 8 bases, with 13 bases between. CDR1 SGDLS and CDR2 YYNGEE come from the germline V gene. The CDR3 region is CASSVQTIADEQFF. The CDR3 DNA is TGTGCCAGCAGCGTACAGACTATTGCGGATGAGCAGTTCTTC.

This chain joins TRBV10-3 and TRBJ2-1; the match to TRBD1 covers 7 bases. The CDR3 is 14 residues long. J lost 7 bases, V lost 3 bases, and 6 bases had no gene match. The germline V gene encodes CDR1 ENHRY and CDR2 SYGVKD. CDR3 protein: CAISDHTGANEQFF. The CDR3 DNA sequence: TGTGCCATCAGTGACCACACAGGGGCGAATGAGCAGTTCTTC.

The chain recombines TRBV5-5 with TRBJ2-7, with TRBD2 as a possible D gene (5 bases). Germline V lookup: CDR1 SGHKS, CDR2 YYEKEE (reference sequence). The CDR3 length is 13 residues. Trimming removed 0 bases from V and 3 bases from J, with 7 bases in between. For the CDR3, the DNA is TGTGCCAGCAGCTTGGGGAGGCACTACGAGCAGTACTTC. Encoded protein: CASSLGRHYEQYF.

The chain combines TRBV6-1 with TRBJ2-7; possibly TRBD1 or TRBD2 for D (5 bases each). The CDR3 consists of 15 residues. V was pared by 7 bases and J by 3 bases, with 19 bases between. Germline-derived CDR1 and CDR2 are MNHNS and SASEGT. The CDR3 loop is CASTRKTGTYYEQYF. For the CDR3, the DNA is TGTGCCAGCACCCGGAAGACCGGGACCTACTACGAGCAGTACTTC.

This chain links TRBV18 with TRBJ2-7; the D is unclear. V dropped 3 bases and J dropped 1 base, with 16 bases sitting between them. The germline V gene encodes CDR1 KGHSH and CDR2 LQKENI. The CDR3 totals 16 residues. CDR3 loop: CASSPSSGRLSYEQYF. The CDR3 bases are TGTGCCAGCTCACCCTCTTCAGGACGCCTATCCTACGAGCAGTACTTC.

This chain uses TRBV7-6 with TRBJ2-7, with 12 bases fitting TRBD2. Germline V gene lookup returns CDR1 SGHVS and CDR2 FNYEAQ. This CDR3 is 16 amino acids long. The V and J ends lost 5 bases and 5 bases, in that order; junction bases with no gene match: 10. This chain's CDR3 is CASSLTPSGRGDEQYF. In DNA form, the CDR3 reads TGTGCCAGCAGCCTAACTCCTAGCGGGAGGGGAGACGAGCAGTACTTC. The variable domain in full, completed from reference TRBV7-6 and TRBJ2-7, reads GAGVSQSPRYKVTKRGQDVALRCDPISGHVSLYWYRQALGQGPEFLTYFNYEAQQDKSGLPNDRFSAERPEGSISTLTIQRTEQRDSAMYRCASSLTPSGRGDEQYFGPGTRLTVT.

This clone came up once. The chain joins TRBV6-4 to TRBJ2-7; D is unresolved. Germline assignment: CDR1 MRHNA and CDR2 SNTAGT. V shed 2 bases and J shed 0 bases, with 23 bases lying between them. CDR3 size: 19 residues. The CDR3 DNA follows: TGTGCCAGCAGTGACGCCCAGATCGTCCCCTTCTCGAGCTCCTACGAGCAGTACTTC. Its translation is CASSDAQIVPFSSSYEQYF.

In the case of this clone: Other nucleotide sequences in the sample specify the same CDR3. The V gene is TRBV5-4, the J gene TRBJ1-4; 8 bases fit TRBD1. Germline loops: CDR1 SGHNT, CDR2 YYREEE (reference sequence). Losses at the gene ends were 0 bases for V and 8 bases for J; bases not matched to a gene: 3. The CDR3 runs to 14 residues. Here the CDR3 reads CASSLGQGREKLFF. CDR3 sequence (DNA): TGTGCCAGCAGCTTGGGACAGGGGAGGGAAAAACTGTTTTTT.

The rearrangement links TRBV19 to TRBJ2-7, with 12 bases that match TRBD2. Unmatched junction bases numbered 8, after V lost 5 bases and J lost 3 bases. Germline CDR1 LNHDA, CDR2 SQIVND (reference sequence). CDR3 length: 16 residues. The CDR3 DNA is TGTGCCAGTAGTCCACAACGGACTAGCGGGGACTACGAGCAGTACTTC. Protein product: CASSPQRTSGDYEQYF.

CDR3: CASSSLGGYNEQFF. Here the CDR3 DNA reads TGTGCCAGCAGCTCCCTGGGGGGCTACAATGAGCAGTTCTTC. J is TRBJ2-1 and V is TRBV11-2; perhaps TRBD2 as D (6 bases). Deletions cut 4 bases from V and 3 bases from J, with 10 bases between. Germline V CDR1 and CDR2: SGHAT, FQNNGV. This CDR3 comprises 14 residues.

This chain links TRBV5-1 with TRBJ2-2, with D possibly called TRBD1 or TRBD2 (6 bases each). With 0 bases removed from V and 8 bases from J, the gap between germline ends came to 17 bases. This CDR3 spans 16 amino acids. From germline, CDR1 is SGHRS and CDR2 YFSETQ. As DNA, the CDR3 is TGCGCCAGCAGCTTGGTTGGGGGGCCGTTGGCTGGGGAGCTGTTTTTT. Its translation is CASSLVGGPLAGELFF.

The chain links TRBV6-1 to TRBJ1-2, with unresolved D. The V gene's germline CDR1 is MNHNS and CDR2 SASEGT. The CDR3 spans 17 residues. V was trimmed by 1 base and J by 8 bases, leaving 23 bases between them. The CDR3 DNA follows: TGTGCCAGCAGTGAAGTTCCGGTTTTATCTAGGGCCTTGGGCTACACCTTC. Translation: CASSEVPVLSRALGYTF.

The chain joins TRBV29-1 to TRBJ2-1, with D unresolved. Looked up from germline, CDR1 is SQVTM and CDR2 is ANQGSEA. This CDR3 spans 9 amino acids. V lost 7 bases and J 10 bases, leaving 8 bases between the germline ends. CDR3 loop: CSGLSEQFF. CDR3 in DNA: TGCAGCGGTCTTAGCGAGCAGTTCTTC.

The V call is TRBV7-9, the J call TRBJ2-5; TRBD2 is a possible D gene (6 bases). The germline gives CDR1 SEHNR, CDR2 FQNEAQ (reference sequence). This CDR3 is 11 amino acids long. V dropped 5 bases and J dropped 13 bases, with 14 bases sitting between them. CDR3 in amino acids: CASSHGLHLYF. The CDR3, as DNA: TGTGCCAGCAGCCACGGACTACACCTGTACTTC.

V and J are TRBV5-1 and TRBJ2-1, with TRBD1 matching 12 bases. This CDR3 comprises 17 residues. The germline V gene has CDR1 SGHRS and CDR2 YFSETQ. Germline trimming cut 4 bases from V and 8 bases from J; bases unmatched to any gene: 13. The CDR3 reads CASSGEGRGQGAYEQFF. The CDR3 DNA is TGCGCCAGCAGCGGGGAGGGACGGGGACAGGGGGCCTATGAGCAGTTCTTC.

This chain joins TRBV7-9 and TRBJ1-5; TRBD1 matches at 12 bases. Germline values: CDR1 SEHNR, CDR2 FQNEAQ (reference sequence). V lost 5 bases to trimming and J lost 7 bases; unmatched junction nucleotides: 15. The CDR3 is made up of 18 amino acids. CDR3 DNA sequence: TGTGCCAGCAGCGTGGGACAGGGGGCGCCTTCGGTCGAACAGCCCCAGCATTTT. Translation: CASSVGQGAPSVEQPQHF.

This clone was recorded once. Other DNA sequences from this sample encode an identical CDR3 as well. V is TRBV5-1 and J is TRBJ1-1; D might be TRBD1 (5 bases). This CDR3 spans 13 amino acids. The V gene lost 3 bases and the J gene lost 4 bases, with 10 bases spanning the gap. Germline lookup yields CDR1 SGHRS and CDR2 YFSETQ. The CDR3 coding sequence is TGCGCCAGCAGCTCCCAGGGAGGCACTGAAGCTTTCTTT. Translating gives CASSSQGGTEAFF.

The V gene is TRBV19, the J gene TRBJ2-7, with 14 nucleotides matching TRBD2. The germline CDR1 and CDR2 sequences are LNHDA and SQIVND (reference sequence). With 7 bases clipped from V and 5 bases from J, the junction kept 10 bases outside the gene matches. The CDR3 is made up of 16 amino acids. The CDR3 reads CASMGGLAGVYHEQYF. The DNA for the CDR3 is TGTGCCAGTATGGGGGGACTAGCGGGAGTTTACCACGAGCAGTACTTC.

The chain carries TRBV27 and TRBJ2-5, with TRBD1 matching over 7 bases. The CDR3 contains 16 residues. From germline, CDR1 is MNHEY and CDR2 SMNVEV (reference sequence). Germline trimming cut 4 bases from V and 3 bases from J; bases unmatched to any gene: 11. For the CDR3, the DNA is TGTGCCAGCAGTTCATGGGACAGCCAGCATAAAGAGACCCAGTACTTC. It encodes CASSSWDSQHKETQYF.

The genes are TRBV5-1 and TRBJ2-1; TRBD1 might be the D (5 bases). This CDR3 has 15 residues. V was shortened by 2 bases and J by 3 bases, with 12 bases between the two germline ends. CDR1 and CDR2 (germline): SGHRS, YFSETQ. DNA of the CDR3: TGCGCCAGCAGCTTATCGACAGTACTCTACAATGAGCAGTTCTTC. Protein product: CASSLSTVLYNEQFF. The whole variable domain, filled in from reference TRBV5-1 and TRBJ2-1, reads KAGVTQTPRYLIKTRGQQVTLSCSPISGHRSVSWYQQTPGQGLQFLFEYFSETQRNKGNFPGRFSGRQFSNSRSEMNVSTLELGDSALYLCASSLSTVLYNEQFFGPGTRLTVL.